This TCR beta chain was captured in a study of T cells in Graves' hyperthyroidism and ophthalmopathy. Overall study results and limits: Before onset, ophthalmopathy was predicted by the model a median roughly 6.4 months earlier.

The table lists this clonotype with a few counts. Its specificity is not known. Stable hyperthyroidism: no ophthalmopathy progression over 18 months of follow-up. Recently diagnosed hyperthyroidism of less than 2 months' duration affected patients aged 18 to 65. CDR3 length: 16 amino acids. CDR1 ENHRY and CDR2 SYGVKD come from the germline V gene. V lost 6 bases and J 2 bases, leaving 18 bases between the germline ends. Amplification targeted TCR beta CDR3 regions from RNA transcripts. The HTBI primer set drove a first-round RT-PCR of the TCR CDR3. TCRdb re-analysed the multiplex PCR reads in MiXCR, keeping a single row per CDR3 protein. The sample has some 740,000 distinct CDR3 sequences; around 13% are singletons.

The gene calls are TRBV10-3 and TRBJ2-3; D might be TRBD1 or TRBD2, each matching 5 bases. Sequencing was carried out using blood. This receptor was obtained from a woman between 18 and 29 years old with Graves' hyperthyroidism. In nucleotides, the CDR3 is TGTGCCATCAGAAATTACCCCCAGGGACCCACAGATACGCAGTATTTT. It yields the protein CAIRNYPQGPTDTQYF.